This is a list of T cell receptor beta chains from one sample in a study of blood T cell repertoires in COVID-19. Produced via immunoSEQ multiplex PCR; TCRdb's table is partial and in-frame only. The repertoire includes about 160,000 clones, 88% of them detected once, and around 7% sits in the top ten. Sequenced input: PBMCs or T cells enriched from blood (not recorded which). The receptors derive from a woman in her 50s who had recovered from COVID-19. Each CDR3 is given with its conserved first and last residue. A D gene is named only where the DNA matches it firmly. Not every row has a clone size; where given, it reads once, few, many or a size class.

j_call d_call v_call clone_size cdr3_nt cdr3_aa
TRBJ2-2 TRBD2 TRBV5-4 . TGTGCCAGCAGCCCCAGGGAGGGATCGAACACCGGGGAGCTGTTTTTT CASSPREGSNTGELFF
TRBJ2-7 . TRBV5-6 . TGTGCCAGCAGCTTGGGCCGGGGAGGAGGCGAGCAGTACTTC CASSLGRGGGEQYF
TRBJ1-1 . TRBV18 . TGTGCCAGCTCACCATCAGGGAACACTGAAGCTTTCTTT CASSPSGNTEAFF
TRBJ1-4 . TRBV11-3 . TGTGCCAGCAGCTTATTGGTCAGGGGATGGGCAACTAATGAAAAACTGTTTTTT CASSLLVRGWATNEKLFF
TRBJ2-3 TRBD2 TRBV7-3 . TGTGCCAGCAGCCTCCCCGGGGGGGCGGGGAGAGATACGCAGTATTTT CASSLPGGAGRDTQYF
TRBJ1-1 . TRBV6-2/TRBV6-3 few TGTGCCAGCAGCTTCAGGGCGACCAAAAGGGAAGCTTTCTTT CASSFRATKREAFF
TRBJ1-2 . TRBV2 . TGTGCCAGCCTTCGGATGACAGACTATGGCTACACCTTC CASLRMTDYGYTF
TRBJ1-1 . TRBV7-2 once TGTGCCAGCAGCTTAGCACAGGGAAAAACTTTCTTT CASSLAQGKTFF
TRBJ1-6 . TRBV2 . TGTGCCAGCACCCCACGATTGAGCTATAATTCACCCCTCCACTTT CASTPRLSYNSPLHF
TRBJ1-2 TRBD1 TRBV5-1 . TGCGCCAGCAGCGCGACAGGGGGGACAAACTATGGCTACACCTTC CASSATGGTNYGYTF
TRBJ2-3 TRBD1 TRBV19 . TGTGCCAGCGGACAGGGTAGCACAGATACGCAGTATTTT CASGQGSTDTQYF
TRBJ1-5 TRBD1 TRBV6-2/TRBV6-3 few TGTGCCAGCAGTTACGGACAGGTTAGCAATCAGCCCCAGCATTTT CASSYGQVSNQPQHF
TRBJ2-2 . TRBV4-1 . TGCGCCAGCAGCCAAGGTCAACTCTTCACCGGGGAGCTGTTTTTT CASSQGQLFTGELFF
TRBJ1-5 TRBD1 TRBV2 few TGTGCCAGCAGCACCTTTAAGGGACAGGGAGGCAATCAGCCCCAGCATTTT CASSTFKGQGGNQPQHF
TRBJ1-3 TRBD1 TRBV28 . TGTGCCAGCACCCCGGCGGGGGGAGGGGGCAACACCATATATTTT CASTPAGGGGNTIYF
TRBJ1-6 TRBD1 TRBV3-1/TRBV3-2 few TGTGCCAGCAGCCACATCGTGGGACAGGGGAATTCACCCCTCCACTTT CASSHIVGQGNSPLHF
TRBJ1-1 TRBD1 TRBV14 . TGTGCCAGCAGCCCAATTCAGGGGGGCGCGTCTTTCTTT CASSPIQGGASFF
TRBJ1-1 . TRBV6-6 . TGTGCCAGCAGTCCAGGGGAGAACACTGAAGCTTTCTTT CASSPGENTEAFF
TRBJ2-7 TRBD1 TRBV5-5 . TGTGCCAGCAGCGAGGACAGGAGCTCCTACGAGCAGTACTTC CASSEDRSSYEQYF
TRBJ1-1 . TRBV6-5 . TGTGCCAGCAAAAGAGGGCCTGAAGCTTTCTTT CASKRGPEAFF
TRBJ1-2 . TRBV19 . TGTGCCAGTAGTATGCGGGGGGATGGCTACACCTTC CASSMRGDGYTF
TRBJ1-4 TRBD1 TRBV19 . TGTGCCAGTAGTCTTCGGGACAGCGGAGAAAAACTGTTTTTT CASSLRDSGEKLFF
TRBJ2-7 TRBD1 TRBV3-1/TRBV3-2 . TGTGCCAGCAGCCAGTCCCACCCCGGGACAGGGAATTACGAGCAGTACTTC CASSQSHPGTGNYEQYF
TRBJ2-5 TRBD1 TRBV29-1 . TGCAGCGGGTGGACAGGGGAGACCCAGTACTTC CSGWTGETQYF
TRBJ2-7 TRBD1 TRBV5-4 . TGTGCCAGCAGCTCGACAGGGGGCTCCTACGAGCAGTACTTC CASSSTGGSYEQYF
TRBJ2-5 . TRBV5-1 . TGCGCCAGCAGCACGGGAGTTCAAGAGACCCAGTACTTC CASSTGVQETQYF
TRBJ2-1 TRBD2 TRBV27 few TGTGCCAGCAGTTTATCAAGTTCTAGCGGGGGTAGGGATGAGCAGTTCTTC CASSLSSSSGGRDEQFF
TRBJ2-3 . TRBV11-3 . TGTGCCAGCAGCTCCGACACCACAGATACGCAGTATTTT CASSSDTTDTQYF
TRBJ1-1 . TRBV29-1 once TGCAGCGTTGAAGATACGGGGGGGGTCTGGACTGAAGCTTTCTTT CSVEDTGGVWTEAFF
TRBJ2-2 . TRBV3-1/TRBV3-2 . TGTGCCAGCAGCTCCGGGACTGCCACCGGGGAGCTGTTTTTT CASSSGTATGELFF
TRBJ2-5 . TRBV12-3/TRBV12-4 . TGTGCCAGCAGTTCCCTGACAGAAGAGACCCAGTACTTC CASSSLTEETQYF
TRBJ2-2 TRBD2 TRBV9 . TGTGCCAGCAGCGTTCTAGCGGGGGGAACCGGGGAGCTGTTTTTT CASSVLAGGTGELFF
TRBJ1-1 . TRBV6-5 . TGTGCCAGCAGCAAGACAGGGAACACTGAAGCTTTCTTT CASSKTGNTEAFF
TRBJ2-1 . TRBV20-1 . TGCAGTGCTAGTAGGTTACGGACAAGCTCCTACAATGAGCAGTTCTTC CSASRLRTSSYNEQFF
TRBJ1-3 . TRBV11-3 . TGTGCCAGCAGCCAAAACAGGGCTGGAAACACCATATATTTT CASSQNRAGNTIYF
TRBJ1-2 . TRBV10-3 . TGTGCCATCAGTGAGTCAGGGGCAGGGTTTGCCTATGGCTACACCTTC CAISESGAGFAYGYTF
TRBJ1-3 TRBD1 TRBV4-1 . TGCGCCAGCAGCCTGACAGGGAAGGGGAACACCATATATTTT CASSLTGKGNTIYF
TRBJ2-7 . TRBV5-1 . TGCGCCAGCAGCTCCTCCCTCGGCGAGCAGTACTTC CASSSSLGEQYF
TRBJ2-1 TRBD2 TRBV5-1 . TGCGCCAGCAGTTCAGCCGTCGTAGCGGGGGGGGACAATGAGCAGTTCTTC CASSSAVVAGGDNEQFF
TRBJ2-5 . TRBV18 . TGTGCCAGCTCCCCTCGGGACACCACGCAAGAGACCCAGTACTTC CASSPRDTTQETQYF
TRBJ1-1 TRBD1 TRBV5-1 . TGCGCCAGCAAATTGGGGACAGGGAACACTGAAGCTTTCTTT CASKLGTGNTEAFF
TRBJ2-7 . TRBV12-3/TRBV12-4 . TGTGCCAGCAGTTTTTCAGGCCGCGAGCAGTACTTC CASSFSGREQYF
TRBJ2-7 . TRBV5-4 . TGTGCCAGCAGCGACAACAGGGCCTCCTACGAGCAGTACTTC CASSDNRASYEQYF
TRBJ2-1 TRBD1 TRBV27 . TGTGCCAGCAGTGTGAGACAGGGTAACTCCTACAATGAGCAGTTCTTC CASSVRQGNSYNEQFF
TRBJ2-1 . TRBV11-3 . TGTGCCAGCAGCCCTCGGGCCTACAATGAGCAGTTCTTC CASSPRAYNEQFF
TRBJ1-4 . TRBV4-3 . TGCGCCAGCAGCCAAGAAAGAGATAATGAAAAACTGTTTTTT CASSQERDNEKLFF
TRBJ1-6 . TRBV4-1 . TGCGCCAGCAGCCAGGCGGGGATAGGGCATTCACCCCTCCACTTT CASSQAGIGHSPLHF
TRBJ2-7 TRBD2 TRBV27 once TGTGCCAGCATGGTTCGGGGGGAGTACGAGCAGTACTTC CASMVRGEYEQYF
TRBJ2-7 . TRBV7-8 . TGTGCCAGCAGCTTACCGGGAATCTACGAGCAGTACTTC CASSLPGIYEQYF
TRBJ1-2 TRBD1 TRBV7-8 . TGTGCCAGCGGACGACAGGGATCTGACTATGGCTACACCTTC CASGRQGSDYGYTF
TRBJ1-3 . TRBV11-3 once TGTGCCAGCAGCTTAGGGCTGTCTGGAAACACCATATATTTT CASSLGLSGNTIYF
TRBJ1-2 . TRBV9 . TGTGCCAGCAGCCCCACCGACAGGTTGAGAGTCTATGGCTACACCTTC CASSPTDRLRVYGYTF
TRBJ2-3 . TRBV19 . TGTGCCAGTAGTATGGGTACCGGGAGAACAGATACGCAGTATTTT CASSMGTGRTDTQYF
TRBJ1-1 TRBD1 TRBV28 . TGTGCCAGCTCTATCTTGGGACAGGTGAACACTGAAGCTTTCTTT CASSILGQVNTEAFF
TRBJ2-1 . TRBV21-1 . TGTGCCAGCAGCAAAGGCCCCTCGGAGTTAGAGCGGAGCTCCTACAATGAGCAGTTCTTC CASSKGPSELERSSYNEQFF
TRBJ1-1 . TRBV5-1 . TGCGCCAGCAGCTTGAAGGGGATGAACACTGAAGCTTTCTTT CASSLKGMNTEAFF
TRBJ1-1 . TRBV30 . TGTGCCTGGAGTGTGAGGTGGCCTGAAGCTTTCTTT CAWSVRWPEAFF
TRBJ1-5 TRBD1 TRBV29-1 . TGCAGCGTTAAGGACAGGGGACGGAATCAGCCCCAGCATTTT CSVKDRGRNQPQHF
TRBJ2-7 TRBD2 TRBV7-2 . TGTGCCAGCAGCCCTCCCTCAAGCGGGGCCTACGAGCAGTACTTC CASSPPSSGAYEQYF
TRBJ2-2 TRBD2 TRBV7-2 . TGTGCCAGCAGCTTAGAGGGACTAGCGCCTACCGGGGAGCTGTTTTTT CASSLEGLAPTGELFF